This T cell receptor (beta chain) was sequenced for a study of cytomegalovirus exposure and HLA in healthy donors. In the study overall: The approximately 120 validation repertoires matched the 666 first-cohort repertoires in platform, a later analysis reported. Study observations and caveats: The dataset shows that most TCR sequences were rare, while some public TCRs occurred in many donors. Under in vitro conditions, a few CMV-associated chains were confirmed as specific for CMV antigens.

Donors came from a validation cohort of over a hundred subjects, distinct from the first 666-subject cohort. On this clone: As yet, its antigen is unknown.

The table came from immunoSEQ multiplex PCR; TCRdb's copy has only in-frame clones and leaves some out. The repertoire has some 90,000 clones, 96% of them found once; the top ten carry around 0.78%. CDR3 length: 12 residues. Per germline, CDR1 MNHEY and CDR2 SVGAGI. The sequencing sample was made of PBMCs. The source is a man aged 18 to 29 in good health and CMV-seronegative. This chain joins TRBV6-5 and TRBJ2-1, with TRBD2 matching 7 bases. CDR3 bases: TGTGCAGCCCGGGAGGATTACAATGAGCAGTTCTTC. Its protein is CAAREDYNEQFF.